This section outlines one T cell receptor (beta chain) sequence together with its context. The data stem from a study of blood T cell repertoires in COVID-19. Study-wide background: Sources were T cells, B-cell-depleted T cells, or PBMCs; the material itself was cDNA or gDNA.

Looked up from germline, CDR1 is MNHEY and CDR2 is SVGAGI. There are 13 residues in the CDR3. V was clipped by 5 bases and J by 8 bases; unmatched bases: 8. Some clones are missing from TCRdb's copy, which holds only in-frame ones; the method was immunoSEQ multiplex PCR. The sample gives approximately 160,000 clones, roughly four fifths of which show up once; around 19% is in the top ten. The sequencing sample was made of peripheral blood. The sequence derives from a woman of 80 years or more with acute or convalescent COVID-19. V is TRBV6-5 and J is TRBJ1-1; TRBD1 matches 7 bases. CDR3 in amino acids: CASSIDRVGEAFF. The CDR3 DNA is TGTGCCAGCAGTATAGACAGGGTCGGAGAAGCTTTCTTT.